The entry below gives a single T cell receptor (beta chain) sequence along with its context. Its binding antigen is unknown. Base qualities are not at hand, and no much larger clone is one base apart. Taken with the paper, the label for time point translates to: week 47, end of study. A 20-mer mutant IDH1 peptide at 300 micrograms in Montanide made up each vaccine dose, which was injected subcutaneously together with topical imiquimod. Eight vaccinations were administered to patients in weeks 1, 3, 5, 7, 11, 15, 19 and 23, corresponding to visits V03 through V10. Donors had newly diagnosed WHO grade 3 or 4 IDH1-mutant astrocytomas with loss of nuclear ATRX. The samples were drawn from NOA16, a multicentre, single-arm, open-label phase I trial in Germany that tested a mutant IDH1 peptide vaccine in humans for the first time. The DNeasy Blood and Tissue Kit was used to extract genomic DNA from EDTA blood for TCRB sequencing.

These data belong to a study of a mutant IDH1 vaccine in newly diagnosed glioma (dated by TCRdb to the early 2020s). Regarding the complete study: In the chemotherapy-containing groups, vaccination started alongside temozolomide cycles, whereas in patients who had radiotherapy alone it started 4-6 weeks after radiotherapy. Before enrollment, patients had received standard therapy of radiotherapy alone, temozolomide alone, or radiochemotherapy with temozolomide; most received the combination. For exploratory analyses, under 30 treated patients had longitudinal TCRB deep sequencing done wherever samples were available. Peripheral blood samples were drawn at six visits, namely V03 (baseline), V05, V07, V10, V12 and V13. The week-35 safety follow-up was designated visit V12, and the week-47 end of study was designated visit V13. Of the roughly 32 treated patients, 62.5% were male and about 40% were female, and a mean age of roughly 40 years was recorded.

Deletion took 2 bases off V and 7 bases off J, with a span of 5 bases between the germline ends. In the germline V gene (reference sequence), CDR1 corresponds to DFQATT and CDR2 to SNEGSKA. Including cysteine and phenylalanine, the CDR3 has 11 amino acids. Only the CDR3 DNA stays, 33 bases, in frame from base 1. The library was generated by the immunoSEQ multiplex PCR assay. The hsTCRB Kit was used according to the manufacturer's protocol to amplify rearranged TCR beta chain sequences. An Illumina MiSeq was used to sequence the TCRB libraries. Per the source publication's procedure: The proprietary platform of the kit vendor was used for demultiplexing, trimming and gene mapping. TCRdb took this table from immuneACCESS and kept in-frame rearrangements with V and J called. Such tables lack part of the clones; where checked against another copy, unresolved V genes explain under half of the gap, and the rest is unexplained. V, J and clone size derive from that table, while D and trimming were established from the DNA sequence. The sample table contains 24,000 or so clones; only one count was recorded for 84% of them. The ten biggest clones cover 2.5% to 3% of the sample.

Points the paper makes about the study in general: Across multiple MHC alleles, vaccine-induced immune responses were seen in approximately 93% of patients. PBMC samples for TCRB deep sequencing were selected based on availability. No apparent relationship was observed between pseudoprogression and alterations in the top peripheral T cell clonotypes detected by TCRB sequencing. It was noted by the authors that analyses of patient blood samples could not be reproduced owing to sample limitations.

The clonotype was recovered from a man aged 35-49 years with glioma. The V gene is TRBV20-1 and the J gene is TRBJ1-4; the D gene is not confidently resolved. The sample consisted of PBMCs, taken from a glioma patient whose treatment included an IDH1 peptide vaccine. The nucleotide sequence is TGCAGTGCTAGATCGGTTGAAAAACTGTTTTTT. It is translated as CSARSVEKLFF.